These T cell receptor beta chains were read from a single sample in a study of cytomegalovirus exposure and HLA in healthy donors. Only in-frame clones appear in the TCRdb table, and some are missing; sequencing was by immunoSEQ multiplex PCR. The sample lists about 110,000 clones; roughly four fifths were seen once. Material for sequencing was PBMCs. These receptors all come from a man between 45 and 60 years old in good health and CMV-seronegative. Both conserved end residues are part of each CDR3. A D gene is named only where the DNA matches it firmly. A clone size is listed for some rows: how often the clone was seen (once, few, many), or a class if it is expanded.

j_call v_call d_call clone_size cdr3_nt cdr3_aa
TRBJ2-7 TRBV5-1 TRBD1 . TGCGCCAGCAGCCGACCACAGGGGGTATCCTACGAGCAGTACTTC CASSRPQGVSYEQYF
TRBJ2-1 TRBV11-3 TRBD1 . TGTGCCAGCAGCTTGGGACAGGGGGTCGATGAGCAGTTCTTC CASSLGQGVDEQFF
TRBJ1-1 TRBV6-1 . . TGTGCCAGCAGCAGCGGGTCTCTAGGGACTGAAGCTTTCTTT CASSSGSLGTEAFF
TRBJ1-5 TRBV4-3 TRBD1 few TGCGCCAGCAGCCAATTGGGACAGGTCAATCAGCCCCAGCATTTT CASSQLGQVNQPQHF
TRBJ1-4 TRBV28 . . TGTGCCAGCAGTCCCCCACGACAGAGGAATGAAAAACTGTTTTTT CASSPPRQRNEKLFF
TRBJ2-3 TRBV19 TRBD1 few TGTGCCAGTAGGGGGACAGCTGGGACGGATACGCAGTATTTT CASRGTAGTDTQYF
TRBJ1-2 TRBV5-1 TRBD1 . TGCGCCAGCAGCTCCCCCGGGACAGGCCCAGCCTACACCTTC CASSSPGTGPAYTF
TRBJ1-6 TRBV2 . . TGTGCCAGCAGGCGAGGGGGAGAGAGTTCACCCCTCCACTTT CASRRGGESSPLHF
TRBJ1-6 TRBV10-2 . . TGCGCCAGCAGGGCTGATTATAATCCACCCCTCCACTTT CASRADYNPPLHF
TRBJ1-4 TRBV18 . . TGTGCCAGCTCACGAAACTCCGGACAGCACCTTAATGAAAAACTGTTTTTT CASSRNSGQHLNEKLFF